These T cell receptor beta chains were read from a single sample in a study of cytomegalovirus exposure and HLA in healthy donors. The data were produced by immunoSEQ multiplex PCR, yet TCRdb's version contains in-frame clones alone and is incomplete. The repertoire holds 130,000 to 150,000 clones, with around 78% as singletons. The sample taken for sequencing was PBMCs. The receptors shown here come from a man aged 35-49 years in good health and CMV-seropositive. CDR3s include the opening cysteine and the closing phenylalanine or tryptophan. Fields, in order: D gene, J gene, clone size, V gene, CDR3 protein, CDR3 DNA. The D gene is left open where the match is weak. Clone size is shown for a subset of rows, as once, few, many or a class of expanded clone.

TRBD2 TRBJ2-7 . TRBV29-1 CSAGTSGRIGSYEQYF TGCAGCGCAGGGACTAGCGGGAGGATTGGGTCCTACGAGCAGTACTTC
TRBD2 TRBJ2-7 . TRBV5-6 CASSLEGLAVYEQYF TGTGCCAGCAGCTTGGAGGGACTAGCGGTCTACGAGCAGTACTTC
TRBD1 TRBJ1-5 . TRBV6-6 CASSYRRQGDQPQHF TGTGCCAGCAGTTACCGGAGACAGGGTGATCAGCCCCAGCATTTT
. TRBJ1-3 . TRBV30 CAWSVVGGNTIYF TGTGCCTGGAGTGTGGTTGGCGGAAACACCATATATTTT
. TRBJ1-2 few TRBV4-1 CASSQGGGYTF TGCGCCAGCAGCCAAGGAGGTGGCTACACCTTC
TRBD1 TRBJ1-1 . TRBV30 CAWSQGQGNTEAFF TGTGCCTGGAGTCAGGGACAGGGTAACACTGAAGCTTTCTTT
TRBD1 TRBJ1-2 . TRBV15 CATSRGGQGKNYGYTF TGTGCCACCAGCAGAGGGGGACAGGGGAAGAACTATGGCTACACCTTC
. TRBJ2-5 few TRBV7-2 CASSLGLETQYF TGTGCCAGCAGCCTCGGGTTGGAGACCCAGTACTTC
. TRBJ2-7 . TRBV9 CASAAGQSYSTREQYF TGTGCCAGCGCCGCGGGGCAGTCCTACTCTACGCGGGAGCAGTACTTC
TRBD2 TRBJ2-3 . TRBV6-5 CASSGLAGGPDTQYF TGTGCCAGCAGTGGACTAGCGGGAGGGCCAGATACGCAGTATTTT
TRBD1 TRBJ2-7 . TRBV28 CASSPPGTAAYEQYF TGTGCCAGCAGCCCACCCGGGACAGCAGCCTACGAGCAGTACTTC
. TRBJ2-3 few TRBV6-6 CASSRTVRTDTQYF TGTGCCAGCAGCCGGACAGTCCGCACAGATACGCAGTATTTT
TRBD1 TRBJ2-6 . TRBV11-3 CASSSGRGPSGANVLTF TGTGCCAGCAGCTCGGGAAGGGGGCCCTCTGGGGCCAACGTCCTGACTTTC
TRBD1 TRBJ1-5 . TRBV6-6 CASSTGAWGNQPQHF TGTGCCAGCTCGACAGGGGCTTGGGGCAATCAGCCCCAGCATTTT
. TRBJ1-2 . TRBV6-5 CASSYSYGLANYGYTF TGTGCCAGCAGTTACTCATACGGTTTAGCTAACTATGGCTACACCTTC
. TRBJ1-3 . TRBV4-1 CASSYGADSGNTIYF TGCGCCAGCAGCTATGGGGCGGACTCTGGAAACACCATATATTTT
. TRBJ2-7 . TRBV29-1 CSCRDTSYEQYF TGCAGCTGCCGGGACACCTCCTACGAGCAGTACTTC
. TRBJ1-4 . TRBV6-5 CASSSGTGATNEKLFF TGTGCCAGCAGTTCAGGGACGGGAGCAACTAATGAAAAACTGTTTTTT
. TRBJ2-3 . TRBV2 CASKSGHVTDTQYF TGTGCCAGCAAATCAGGGCACGTCACAGATACGCAGTATTTT
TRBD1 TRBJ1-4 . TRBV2 CASSRTGINEKLFF TGTGCCAGCAGCAGGACAGGGATTAATGAAAAACTGTTTTTT
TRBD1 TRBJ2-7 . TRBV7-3 CASSMDRGLEQYF TGTGCCAGCAGCATGGACAGGGGGCTCGAGCAGTACTTC
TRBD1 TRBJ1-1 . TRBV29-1 CSVEMTGNTEAFF TGCAGCGTTGAGATGACAGGGAATACTGAAGCTTTCTTT
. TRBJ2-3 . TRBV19 CATSKEGAVDTQYF TGTGCCACCTCTAAGGAGGGGGCTGTAGATACGCAGTATTTT
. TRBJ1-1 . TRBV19 CASSAQQWAFTGAFF TGTGCCAGTAGTGCTCAACAGTGGGCCTTCACTGGGGCTTTCTTT
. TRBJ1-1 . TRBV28 CASSFPKMNTEAFF TGTGCCAGCAGTTTCCCTAAAATGAACACTGAAGCTTTCTTT
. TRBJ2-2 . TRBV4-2 CASSQGQDTGELFF TGTGCCAGCAGCCAGGGTCAGGACACCGGGGAGCTGTTTTTT
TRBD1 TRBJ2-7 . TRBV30 CAWTRQGYYEQYF TGTGCCTGGACTAGACAGGGATACTACGAGCAGTACTTC
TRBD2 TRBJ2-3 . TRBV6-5 CASSYSLAGAGDTQYF TGTGCCAGCAGTTACTCACTAGCGGGAGCGGGAGATACGCAGTATTTT